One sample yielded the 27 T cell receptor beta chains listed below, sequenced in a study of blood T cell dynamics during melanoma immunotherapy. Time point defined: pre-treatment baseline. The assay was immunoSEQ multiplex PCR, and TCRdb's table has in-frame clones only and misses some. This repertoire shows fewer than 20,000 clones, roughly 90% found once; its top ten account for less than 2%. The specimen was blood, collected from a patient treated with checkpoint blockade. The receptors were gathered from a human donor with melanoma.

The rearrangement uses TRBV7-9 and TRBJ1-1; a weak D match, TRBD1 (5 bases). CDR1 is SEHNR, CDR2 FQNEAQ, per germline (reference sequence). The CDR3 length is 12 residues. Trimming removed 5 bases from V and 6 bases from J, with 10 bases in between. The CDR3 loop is CASSRDVPEAFF. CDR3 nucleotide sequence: TGTGCCAGCAGCCGGGACGTCCCTGAAGCTTTCTTT.

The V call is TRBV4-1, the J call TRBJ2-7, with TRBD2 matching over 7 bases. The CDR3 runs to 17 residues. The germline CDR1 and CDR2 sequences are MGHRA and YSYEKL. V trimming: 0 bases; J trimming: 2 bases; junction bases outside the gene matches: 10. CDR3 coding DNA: TGCGCCAGCAGCCAAGATCGGACGGGGGGACTCGCCTACGAGCAGTACTTC. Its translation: CASSQDRTGGLAYEQYF.

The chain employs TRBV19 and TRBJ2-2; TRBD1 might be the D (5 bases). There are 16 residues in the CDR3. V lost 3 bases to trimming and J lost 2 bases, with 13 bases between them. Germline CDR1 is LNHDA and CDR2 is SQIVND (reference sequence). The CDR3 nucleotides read TGTGCCAGTAGTATGGCCAAGACAGTAAACACCGGGGAGCTGTTTTTT. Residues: CASSMAKTVNTGELFF.

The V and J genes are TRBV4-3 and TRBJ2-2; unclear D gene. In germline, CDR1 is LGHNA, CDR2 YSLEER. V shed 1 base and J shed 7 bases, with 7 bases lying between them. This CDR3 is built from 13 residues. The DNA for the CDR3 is TGCGCCAGCAGCCAAGTATTGAACGGGGAGCTGTTTTTT. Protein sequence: CASSQVLNGELFF.

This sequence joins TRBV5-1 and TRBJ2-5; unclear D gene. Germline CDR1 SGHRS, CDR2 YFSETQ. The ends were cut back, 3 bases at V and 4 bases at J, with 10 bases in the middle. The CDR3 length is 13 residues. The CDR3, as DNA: TGCGCCAGCAGCTGGGTCAGAGGAGAGACCCAGTACTTC. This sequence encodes CASSWVRGETQYF. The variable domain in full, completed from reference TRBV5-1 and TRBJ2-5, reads KAGVTQTPRYLIKTRGQQVTLSCSPISGHRSVSWYQQTPGQGLQFLFEYFSETQRNKGNFPGRFSGRQFSNSRSEMNVSTLELGDSALYLCASSWVRGETQYFGPGTRLLVL.

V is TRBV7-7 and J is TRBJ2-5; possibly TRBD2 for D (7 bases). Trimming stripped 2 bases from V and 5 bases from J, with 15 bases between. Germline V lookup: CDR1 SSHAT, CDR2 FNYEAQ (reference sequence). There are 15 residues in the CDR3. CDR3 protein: CASSLIRGAGETQYF. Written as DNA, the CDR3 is TGTGCCAGCAGCTTAATCCGGGGGGCTGGTGAGACCCAGTACTTC. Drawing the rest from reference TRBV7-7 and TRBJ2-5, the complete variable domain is GAGVSQSPRYKVTKRGQDVTLRCDPISSHATLYWYQQALGQGPEFLTYFNYEAQPDKSGLPSDRFSAERPEGSISTLTIQRTEQRDSAMYRCASSLIRGAGETQYFGPGTRLLVL.

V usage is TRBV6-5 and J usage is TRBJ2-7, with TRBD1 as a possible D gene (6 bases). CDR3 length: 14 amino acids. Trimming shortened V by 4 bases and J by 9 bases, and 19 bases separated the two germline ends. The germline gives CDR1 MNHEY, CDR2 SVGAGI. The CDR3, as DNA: TGTGCCAGCAGTTCATCCGCGACAGGCGCGCTGCAGTACTTC. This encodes CASSSSATGALQYF.

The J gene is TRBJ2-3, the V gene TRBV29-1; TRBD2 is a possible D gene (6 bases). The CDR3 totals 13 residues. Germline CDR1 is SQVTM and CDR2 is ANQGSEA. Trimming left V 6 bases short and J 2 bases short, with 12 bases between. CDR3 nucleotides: TGCAGCGTAATAGCGGAACCCACAGATACGCAGTATTTT. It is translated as CSVIAEPTDTQYF.

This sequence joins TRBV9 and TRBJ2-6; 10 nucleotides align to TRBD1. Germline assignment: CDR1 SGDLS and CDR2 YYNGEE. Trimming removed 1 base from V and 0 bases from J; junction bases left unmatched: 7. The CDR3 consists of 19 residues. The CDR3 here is CASSVSPRTGGSGANVLTF. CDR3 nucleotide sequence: TGTGCCAGCAGCGTAAGTCCGAGGACAGGGGGCTCTGGGGCCAACGTCCTGACTTTC.

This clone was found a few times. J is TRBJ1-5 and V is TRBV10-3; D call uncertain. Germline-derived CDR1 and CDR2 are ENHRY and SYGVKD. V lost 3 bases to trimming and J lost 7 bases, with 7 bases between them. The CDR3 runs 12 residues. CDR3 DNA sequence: TGTGCCATCAGTGAAGTCACCCAGCCCCAGCATTTT. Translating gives CAISEVTQPQHF.

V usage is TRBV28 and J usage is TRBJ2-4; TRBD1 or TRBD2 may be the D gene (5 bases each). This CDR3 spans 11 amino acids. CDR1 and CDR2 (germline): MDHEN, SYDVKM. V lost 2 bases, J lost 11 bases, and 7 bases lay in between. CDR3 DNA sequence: TGTGCCAGCAGTTTAGAGGGGCTTCAGTACTTC. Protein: CASSLEGLQYF.

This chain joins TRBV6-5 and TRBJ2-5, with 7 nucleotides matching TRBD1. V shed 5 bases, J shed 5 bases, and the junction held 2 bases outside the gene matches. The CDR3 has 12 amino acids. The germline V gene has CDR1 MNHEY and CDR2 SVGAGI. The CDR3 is CASSLRGETQYF. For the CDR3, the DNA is TGTGCCAGCAGTCTCAGGGGGGAGACCCAGTACTTC.

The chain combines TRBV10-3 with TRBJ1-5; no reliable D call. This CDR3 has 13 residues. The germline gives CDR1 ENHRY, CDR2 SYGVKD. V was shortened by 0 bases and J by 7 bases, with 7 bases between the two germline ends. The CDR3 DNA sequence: TGTGCCATCAGTGAGTCATCTAGCCAGCCCCAGCATTTT. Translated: CAISESSSQPQHF.

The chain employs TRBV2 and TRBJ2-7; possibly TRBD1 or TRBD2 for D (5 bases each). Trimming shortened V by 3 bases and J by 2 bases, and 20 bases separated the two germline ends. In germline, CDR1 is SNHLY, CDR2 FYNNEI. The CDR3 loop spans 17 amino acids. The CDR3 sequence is CASSDDTFGTSAYEQYF. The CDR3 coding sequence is TGTGCCAGCAGTGATGATACGTTCGGGACGTCTGCCTACGAGCAGTACTTC.

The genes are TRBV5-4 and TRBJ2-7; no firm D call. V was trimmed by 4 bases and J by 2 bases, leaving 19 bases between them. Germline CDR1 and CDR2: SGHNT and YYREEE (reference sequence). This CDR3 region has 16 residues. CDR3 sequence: CASSPTSARRTYEQYF. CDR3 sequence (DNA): TGTGCCAGCAGCCCCACTTCGGCGCGGCGAACCTACGAGCAGTACTTC.

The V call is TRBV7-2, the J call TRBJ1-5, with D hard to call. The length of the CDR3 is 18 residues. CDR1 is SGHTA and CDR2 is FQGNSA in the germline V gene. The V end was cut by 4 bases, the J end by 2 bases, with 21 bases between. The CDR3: CASSSGPRHAGGNQPQHF. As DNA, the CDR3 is TGTGCCAGCAGCTCCGGGCCCAGACACGCCGGGGGCAATCAGCCCCAGCATTTT.

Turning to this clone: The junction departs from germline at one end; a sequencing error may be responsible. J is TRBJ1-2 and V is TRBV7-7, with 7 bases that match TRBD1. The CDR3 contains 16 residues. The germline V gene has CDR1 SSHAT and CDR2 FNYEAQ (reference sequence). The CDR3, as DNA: TGTGCTAGCAGCTTAGTCGGTGACAGGGAGTTTTATGGCTACACCTTC. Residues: CASSLVGDREFYGYTF.

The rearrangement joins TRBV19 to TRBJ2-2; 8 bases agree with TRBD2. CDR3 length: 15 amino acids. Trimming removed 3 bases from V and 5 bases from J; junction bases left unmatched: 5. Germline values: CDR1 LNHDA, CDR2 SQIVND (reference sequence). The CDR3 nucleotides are TGTGCCAGTAGTATCGGGACTAGGGATACCGGGGAGCTGTTTTTT. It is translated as CASSIGTRDTGELFF.

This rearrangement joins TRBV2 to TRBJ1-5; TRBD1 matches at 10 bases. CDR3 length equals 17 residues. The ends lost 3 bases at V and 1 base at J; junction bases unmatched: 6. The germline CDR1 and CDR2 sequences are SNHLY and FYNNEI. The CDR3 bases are TGTGCCAGCAGTGAGGGACAGGGGTGGAAGAGCAATCAGCCCCAGCATTTT. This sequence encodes CASSEGQGWKSNQPQHF.

CDR3 protein: CASSQGPGSEYEQYF. CDR3 nucleotides: TGTGCCAGCAGTCAGGGTCCTGGCAGTGAATACGAGCAGTACTTC. This chain connects TRBV28 to TRBJ2-7, with D possibly TRBD1 on 5 matching bases. The CDR3 runs to 15 residues. The V end lost 5 bases, the J end lost 4 bases, and 18 bases lay between the germline ends. Per the germline V gene, CDR1 is MDHEN and CDR2 is SYDVKM.

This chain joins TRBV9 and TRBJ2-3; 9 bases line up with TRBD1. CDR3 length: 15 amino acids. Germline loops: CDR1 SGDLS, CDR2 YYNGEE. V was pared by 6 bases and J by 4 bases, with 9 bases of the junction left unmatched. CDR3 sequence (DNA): TGTGCCAGCATTCCCGGGACAGGGCTGGCAGATACGCAGTATTTT. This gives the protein CASIPGTGLADTQYF.

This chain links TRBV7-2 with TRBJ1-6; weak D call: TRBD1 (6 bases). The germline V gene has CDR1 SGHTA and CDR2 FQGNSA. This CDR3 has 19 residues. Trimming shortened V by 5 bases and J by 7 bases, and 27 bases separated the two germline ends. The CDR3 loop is CASSLGGWSGGRVNSPLHF. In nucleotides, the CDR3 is TGTGCCAGCAGCCTGGGGGGCTGGAGCGGGGGAAGGGTGAATTCACCCCTCCACTTT.

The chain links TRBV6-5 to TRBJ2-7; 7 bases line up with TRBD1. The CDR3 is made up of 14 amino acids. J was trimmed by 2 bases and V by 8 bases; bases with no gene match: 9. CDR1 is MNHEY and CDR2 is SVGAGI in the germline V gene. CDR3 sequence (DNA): TGTGCCAGCCGGAGACAGGGTGACACCTACGAGCAGTACTTC. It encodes CASRRQGDTYEQYF.

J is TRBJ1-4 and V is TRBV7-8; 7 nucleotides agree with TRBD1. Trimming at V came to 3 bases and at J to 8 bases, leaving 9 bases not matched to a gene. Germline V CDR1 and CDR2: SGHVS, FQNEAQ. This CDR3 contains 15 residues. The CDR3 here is CASSLDRQSEEKLFF. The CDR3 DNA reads TGTGCCAGCAGCTTGGACAGGCAGTCGGAAGAAAAACTGTTTTTT.

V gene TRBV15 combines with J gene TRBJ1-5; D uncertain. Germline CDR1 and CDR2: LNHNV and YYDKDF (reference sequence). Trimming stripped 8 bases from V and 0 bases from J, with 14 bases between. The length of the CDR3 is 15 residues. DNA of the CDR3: TGTGCCACCGCGAGACACCCTTATAGCAATCAGCCCCAGCATTTT. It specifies CATARHPYSNQPQHF. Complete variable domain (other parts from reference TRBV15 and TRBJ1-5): DAMVIQNPRYQVTQFGKPVTLSCSQTLNHNVMYWYQQKSSQAPKLLFHYYDKDFNNEADTPDNFQSRRPNTSFCFLDIRSPGLGDTAMYLCATARHPYSNQPQHFGDGTRLSIL.

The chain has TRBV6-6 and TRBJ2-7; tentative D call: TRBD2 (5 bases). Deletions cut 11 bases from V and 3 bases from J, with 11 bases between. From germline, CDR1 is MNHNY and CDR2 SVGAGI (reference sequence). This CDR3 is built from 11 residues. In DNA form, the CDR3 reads TGTGCCTCCCGACGGGGCTACGAGCAGTACTTC. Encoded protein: CASRRGYEQYF.

CDR3: CASGLVPGLPSSYNEQFF. CDR3 nucleotides: TGTGCTAGTGGTTTGGTACCCGGACTACCAAGCTCCTACAATGAGCAGTTCTTC. The chain combines TRBV12-5 with TRBJ2-1, with D perhaps TRBD2 (6 bases). Per the germline V gene, CDR1 is LGHNT and CDR2 is FRNRAP. The V gene lost 0 bases and the J gene lost 0 bases, with 15 bases spanning the gap. The CDR3 runs 18 residues.